This entry concerns a single TCR beta chain. The CDR3 totals 13 residues. Trimming shortened V by 5 bases and J by 7 bases, and 12 bases separated the two germline ends. Germline values: CDR1 MGHRA, CDR2 YSYEKL. This entry comes from a study of shared clonotypes between healthy human individuals. Under the authors' procedure: Because ImmunoSEQ provided only junction sequences with no quality scores, the filtering differed. Clones were sequenced by immunoSEQ multiplex PCR, and TCRdb holds only the in-frame ones, with some missing. V, J and clone size derive from that table, while D and trimming were established from the DNA sequence. The sample yields millions of clones, over 85% seen once. CD45RO-negative cells were positively selected for CCR7, leaving out terminally differentiated effector memory CD45RA+ cells.

The V call is TRBV4-1, the J call TRBJ2-1, with D unclear. This receptor was obtained from a man younger than 35 in good health. Sample: naive CD8+ T cells sorted from blood. The CDR3: CASSARVVNEQFF. CDR3 sequence (DNA): TGCGCCAGCAGCGCCCGAGTAGTTAATGAGCAGTTCTTC.